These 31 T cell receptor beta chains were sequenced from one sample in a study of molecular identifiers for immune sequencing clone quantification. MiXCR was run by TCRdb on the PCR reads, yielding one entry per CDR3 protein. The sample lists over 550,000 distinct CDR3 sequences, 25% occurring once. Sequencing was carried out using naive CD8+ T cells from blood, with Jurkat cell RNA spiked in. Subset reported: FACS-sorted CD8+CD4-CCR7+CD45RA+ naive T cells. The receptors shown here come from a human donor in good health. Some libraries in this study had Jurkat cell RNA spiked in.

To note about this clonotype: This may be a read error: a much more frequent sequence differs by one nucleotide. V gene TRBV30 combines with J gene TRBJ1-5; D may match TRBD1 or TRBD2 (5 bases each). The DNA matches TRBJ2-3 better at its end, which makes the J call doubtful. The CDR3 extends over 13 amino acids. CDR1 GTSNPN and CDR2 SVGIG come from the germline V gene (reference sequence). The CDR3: CAWSEEGNQPQYF. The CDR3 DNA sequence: TGTGCCTGGAGTGAAGAGGGGAATCAGCCCCAGTATTTT.

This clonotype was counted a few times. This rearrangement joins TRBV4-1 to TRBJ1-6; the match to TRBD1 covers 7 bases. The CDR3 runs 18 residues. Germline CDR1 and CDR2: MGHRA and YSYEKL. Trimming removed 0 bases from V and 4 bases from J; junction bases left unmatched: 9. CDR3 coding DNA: TGCGCCAGCAGCCAAGAATGGGACAGAGGGGAGTATAATTCACCCCTCCACTTT. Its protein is CASSQEWDRGEYNSPLHF.

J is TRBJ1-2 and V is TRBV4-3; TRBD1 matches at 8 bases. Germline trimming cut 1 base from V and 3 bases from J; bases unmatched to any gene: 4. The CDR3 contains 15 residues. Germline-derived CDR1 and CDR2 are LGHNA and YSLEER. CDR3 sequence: CASSQGRQGYYGYTF. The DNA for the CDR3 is TGCGCCAGCAGCCAAGGGAGACAGGGGTACTATGGCTACACCTTC.

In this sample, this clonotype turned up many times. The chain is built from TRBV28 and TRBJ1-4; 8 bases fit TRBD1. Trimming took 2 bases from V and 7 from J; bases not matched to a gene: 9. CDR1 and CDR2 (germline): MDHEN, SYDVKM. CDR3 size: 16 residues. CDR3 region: CASSLILTGEGEKLFF. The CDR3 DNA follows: TGTGCCAGCAGTTTAATTTTGACAGGGGAGGGTGAAAAACTGTTTTTT.

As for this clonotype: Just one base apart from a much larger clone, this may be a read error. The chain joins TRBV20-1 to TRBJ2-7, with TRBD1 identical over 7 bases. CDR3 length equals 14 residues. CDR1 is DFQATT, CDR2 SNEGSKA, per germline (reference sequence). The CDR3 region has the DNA TGCGGTGCTAGGGACAGCCATCTCTCCTACGAGCAGTACTTC. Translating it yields CGARDSHLSYEQYF.

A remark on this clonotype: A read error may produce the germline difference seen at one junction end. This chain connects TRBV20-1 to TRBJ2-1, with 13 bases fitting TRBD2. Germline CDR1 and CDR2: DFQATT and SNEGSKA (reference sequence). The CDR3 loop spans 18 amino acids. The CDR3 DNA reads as TGCAGTGCTAGACCTCCGGGACTAGCGGGGAGCTCCTACAGTGAGCAGTTCTTC. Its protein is CSARPPGLAGSSYSEQFF.

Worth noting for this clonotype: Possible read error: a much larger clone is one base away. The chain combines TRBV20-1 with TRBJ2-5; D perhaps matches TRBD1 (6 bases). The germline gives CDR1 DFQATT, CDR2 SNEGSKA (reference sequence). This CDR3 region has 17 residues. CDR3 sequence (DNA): TGCAGTGCTAGAGATCTCTTGGCAGGGGCCCTCCAAGAGGCCCAGTACTTC. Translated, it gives CSARDLLAGALQEAQYF.

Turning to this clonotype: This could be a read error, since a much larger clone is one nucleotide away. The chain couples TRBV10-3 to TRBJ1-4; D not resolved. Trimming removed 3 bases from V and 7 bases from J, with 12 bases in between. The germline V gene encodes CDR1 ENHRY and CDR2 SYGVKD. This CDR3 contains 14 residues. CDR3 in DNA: TGTGCCATCAGTGATTGGGTAAGTTCTGAAAAACTGTTTTTT. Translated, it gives CAISDWVSSEKLFF.

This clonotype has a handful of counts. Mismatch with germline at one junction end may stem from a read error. CDR3 sequence (DNA): TGTGCCAGCAGCTTGACTAGCGGGGGTGAGGAGATCTTC. Translated: CASSLTSGGEEIF. The V gene is TRBV7-9, the J gene TRBJ2-1; 12 bases fit TRBD2. Germline V CDR1 and CDR2: SEHNR, FQNEAQ (reference sequence). CDR3 length: 13 amino acids. The whole variable domain, remainder taken from reference TRBV7-9 and TRBJ2-1, is DTGVSQNPRHKITKRGQNVTFRCDPISEHNRLYWYRQTLGQGPEFLTYFQNEAQLEKSRLLSDRFSAERPKGSFSTLEIQRTEQGDSAMYLCASSLTSGGEEIFGPGTRLTVL.

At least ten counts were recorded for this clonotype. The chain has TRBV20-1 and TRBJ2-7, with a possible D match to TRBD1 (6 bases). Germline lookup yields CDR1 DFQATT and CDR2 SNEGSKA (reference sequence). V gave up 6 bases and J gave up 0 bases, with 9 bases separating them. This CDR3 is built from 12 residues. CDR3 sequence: CSAQGDSYEQYF. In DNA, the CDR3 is TGCAGTGCACAGGGCGACTCCTACGAGCAGTACTTC.

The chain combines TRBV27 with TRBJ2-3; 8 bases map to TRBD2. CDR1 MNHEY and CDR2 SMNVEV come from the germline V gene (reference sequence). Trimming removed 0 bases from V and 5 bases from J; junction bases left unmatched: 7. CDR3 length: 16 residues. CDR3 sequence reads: CASSLSPAGVEDTQYF. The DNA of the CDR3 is TGTGCCAGCAGTTTATCTCCAGCGGGGGTGGAAGATACGCAGTATTTT.

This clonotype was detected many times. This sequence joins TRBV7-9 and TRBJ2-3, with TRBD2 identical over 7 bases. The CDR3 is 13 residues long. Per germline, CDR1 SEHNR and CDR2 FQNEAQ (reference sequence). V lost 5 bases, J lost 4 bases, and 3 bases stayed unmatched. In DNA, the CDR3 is TGTGCCAGCAGCCGCCGGGGGGCAGATACGCAGTATTTT. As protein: CASSRRGADTQYF.

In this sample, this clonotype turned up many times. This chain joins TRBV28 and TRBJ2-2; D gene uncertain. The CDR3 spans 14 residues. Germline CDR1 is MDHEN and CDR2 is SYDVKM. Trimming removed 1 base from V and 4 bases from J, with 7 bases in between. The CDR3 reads CASSLLPGTGELFF. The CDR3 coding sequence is TGTGCCAGCAGTTTATTACCGGGCACCGGGGAGCTGTTTTTT.

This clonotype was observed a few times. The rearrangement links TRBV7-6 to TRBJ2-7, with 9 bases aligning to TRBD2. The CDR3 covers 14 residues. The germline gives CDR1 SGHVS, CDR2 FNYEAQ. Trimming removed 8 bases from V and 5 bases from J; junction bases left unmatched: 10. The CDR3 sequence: CASSWGAGGNEQYF. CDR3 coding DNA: TGTGCCAGCTCCTGGGGGGCGGGAGGGAACGAGCAGTACTTC.

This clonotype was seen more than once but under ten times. In DNA, the CDR3 is TGTGCCATCAGAACCCTATCCACGGAGCAGTTCTTC. Amino acid sequence: CAIRTLSTEQFF. The chain combines TRBV10-3 with TRBJ2-1, with D unresolved. Germline V lookup: CDR1 ENHRY, CDR2 SYGVKD. The CDR3 covers 12 residues. Trimming took off 6 bases at V and 10 bases at J, with 13 bases between the two ends.

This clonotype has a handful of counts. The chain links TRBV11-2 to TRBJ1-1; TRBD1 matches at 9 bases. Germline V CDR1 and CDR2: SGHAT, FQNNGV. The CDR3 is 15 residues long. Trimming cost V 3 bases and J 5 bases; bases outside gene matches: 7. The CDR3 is CASSFDRGEGTEAFF. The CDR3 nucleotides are TGTGCCAGCAGCTTTGACAGGGGGGAGGGGACTGAAGCTTTCTTT.

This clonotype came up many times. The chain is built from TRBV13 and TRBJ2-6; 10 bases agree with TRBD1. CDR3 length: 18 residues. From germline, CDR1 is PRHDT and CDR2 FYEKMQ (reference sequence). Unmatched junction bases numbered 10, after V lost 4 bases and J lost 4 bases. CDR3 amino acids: CASSSMGRQGAGANVLTF. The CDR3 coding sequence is TGTGCCAGCAGCTCTATGGGGAGACAGGGGGCCGGGGCCAACGTCCTGACTTTC.

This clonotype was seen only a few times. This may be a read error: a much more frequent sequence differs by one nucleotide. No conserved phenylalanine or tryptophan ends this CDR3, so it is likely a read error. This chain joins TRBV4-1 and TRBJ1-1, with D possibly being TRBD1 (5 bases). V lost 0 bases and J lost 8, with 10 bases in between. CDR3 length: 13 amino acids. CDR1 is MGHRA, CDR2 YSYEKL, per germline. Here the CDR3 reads CASSQDWGDEAFS. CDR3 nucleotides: TGCGCCAGCAGCCAAGATTGGGGCGACGAAGCTTTCTCT.

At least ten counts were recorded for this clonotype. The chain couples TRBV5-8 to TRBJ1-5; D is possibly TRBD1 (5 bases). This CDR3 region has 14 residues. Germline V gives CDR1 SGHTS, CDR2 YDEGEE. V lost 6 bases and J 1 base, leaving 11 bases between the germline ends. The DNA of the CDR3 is TGTGCCAGCAACCAGGGTGTGAGCAATCAGCCCCAGCATTTT. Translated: CASNQGVSNQPQHF.

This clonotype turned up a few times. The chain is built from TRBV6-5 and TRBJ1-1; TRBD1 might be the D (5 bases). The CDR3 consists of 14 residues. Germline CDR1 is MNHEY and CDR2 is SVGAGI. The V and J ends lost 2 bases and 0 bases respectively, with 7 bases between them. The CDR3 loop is CASSYRGVNTEAFF. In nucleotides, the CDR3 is TGTGCCAGCAGTTACAGGGGTGTGAACACTGAAGCTTTCTTT.

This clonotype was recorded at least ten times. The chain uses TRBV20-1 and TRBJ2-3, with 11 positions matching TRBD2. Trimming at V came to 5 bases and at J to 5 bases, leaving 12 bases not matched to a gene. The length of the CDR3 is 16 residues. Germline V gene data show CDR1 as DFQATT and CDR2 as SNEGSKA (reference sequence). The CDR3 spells CSADSGTSGALDTQYF. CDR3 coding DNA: TGCAGTGCTGACTCTGGGACTAGCGGAGCTTTAGATACGCAGTATTTT.

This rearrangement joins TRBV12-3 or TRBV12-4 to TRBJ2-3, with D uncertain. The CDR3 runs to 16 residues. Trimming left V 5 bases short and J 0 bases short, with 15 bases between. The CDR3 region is CASSPSFGPSTDTQYF. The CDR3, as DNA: TGTGCCAGCAGTCCGTCATTCGGACCTAGCACAGATACGCAGTATTTT.

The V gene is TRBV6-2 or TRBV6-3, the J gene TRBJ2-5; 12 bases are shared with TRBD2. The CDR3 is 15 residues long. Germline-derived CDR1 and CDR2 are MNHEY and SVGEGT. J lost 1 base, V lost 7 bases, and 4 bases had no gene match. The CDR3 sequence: CASIASGGVQETQYF. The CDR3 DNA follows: TGTGCCAGCATCGCTAGCGGGGGGGTCCAAGAGACCCAGTACTTC.

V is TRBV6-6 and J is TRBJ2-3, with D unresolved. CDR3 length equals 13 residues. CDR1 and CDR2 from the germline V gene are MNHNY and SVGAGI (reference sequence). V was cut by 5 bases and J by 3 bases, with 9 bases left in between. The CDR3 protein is CASSTYKTDTQYF. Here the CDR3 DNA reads TGTGCCAGCAGTACCTATAAGACAGATACGCAGTATTTT.

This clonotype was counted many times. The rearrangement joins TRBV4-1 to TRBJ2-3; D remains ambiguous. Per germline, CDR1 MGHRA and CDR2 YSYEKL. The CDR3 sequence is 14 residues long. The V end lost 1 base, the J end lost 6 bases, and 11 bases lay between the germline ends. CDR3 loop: CASSQGPAVDTQYF. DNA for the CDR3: TGCGCCAGCAGCCAAGGCCCGGCGGTTGATACGCAGTATTTT.

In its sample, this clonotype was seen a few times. CDR3 sequence: CASSQDWVEETQYF. The DNA of the CDR3 is TGTGCCAGCAGCCAAGATTGGGTTGAAGAGACCCAGTACTTC. The chain carries TRBV14 and TRBJ2-5; no definite D call. Germline lookup yields CDR1 SGHDN and CDR2 FVKESK. The CDR3 loop spans 14 amino acids. V was shortened by 0 bases and J by 3 bases, with 8 bases between the two germline ends.

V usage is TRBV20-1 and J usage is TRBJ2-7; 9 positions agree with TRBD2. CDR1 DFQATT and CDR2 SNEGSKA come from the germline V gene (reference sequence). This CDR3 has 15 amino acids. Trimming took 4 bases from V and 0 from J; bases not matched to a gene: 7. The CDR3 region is CSAKGLAASSYEQYF. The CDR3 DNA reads TGCAGTGCTAAGGGACTAGCTGCTAGCTCCTACGAGCAGTACTTC.

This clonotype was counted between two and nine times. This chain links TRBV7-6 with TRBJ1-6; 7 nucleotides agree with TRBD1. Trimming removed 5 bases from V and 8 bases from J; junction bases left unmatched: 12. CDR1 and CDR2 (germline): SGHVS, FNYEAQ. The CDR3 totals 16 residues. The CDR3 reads CASSPTAGGTDSPLHF. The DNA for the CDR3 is TGTGCCAGCAGCCCGACGGCAGGGGGAACGGATTCACCCCTCCACTTT.

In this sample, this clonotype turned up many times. The CDR3 sequence is CSVDFRGSPYGYTF. The DNA for the CDR3 is TGCAGCGTTGATTTCCGGGGTTCCCCCTATGGCTACACCTTC. The chain joins TRBV29-1 to TRBJ1-2; D unresolved. Germline V lookup: CDR1 SQVTM, CDR2 ANQGSEA. The CDR3 runs 14 residues. Between the trimmed V and J ends, which lost 3 bases and 4 bases, there was a span of 15 bases.

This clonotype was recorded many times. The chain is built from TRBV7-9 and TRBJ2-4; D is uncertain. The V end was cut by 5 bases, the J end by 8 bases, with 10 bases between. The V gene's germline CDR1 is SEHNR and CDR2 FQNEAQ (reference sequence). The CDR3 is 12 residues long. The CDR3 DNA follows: TGTGCCAGCAGCCCGTTCGGTGACATTCAGTACTTC. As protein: CASSPFGDIQYF.

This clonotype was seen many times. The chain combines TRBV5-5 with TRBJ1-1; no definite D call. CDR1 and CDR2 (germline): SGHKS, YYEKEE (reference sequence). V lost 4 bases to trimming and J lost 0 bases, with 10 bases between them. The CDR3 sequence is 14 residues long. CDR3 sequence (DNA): TGTGCCAGCAGCCGAGGACCGATGAACACTGAAGCTTTCTTT. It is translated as CASSRGPMNTEAFF.